Detailed here is one T cell receptor (beta chain). No antigen is known for it. Base-call qualities are not available, and no considerably larger clone is one nucleotide away. Using the deep immunoSEQ assay, TCR CDR3 regions were amplified from genomic DNA by multiplex PCR. For each cell subset, the extracted genomic DNA was distributed evenly across all wells of several immunoSEQ 96-well plates, and each plate served as one replicate. For sorted subsets, 150 to 200 ng genomic DNA, equal to 30,000 or so T cell genomes, was loaded into each replicate PCR. The purified libraries were quantified using a Qubit 3.0 fluorometer, sized with a Bioanalyzer 2100, and then quantified again using the KAPA Library Quantification kit. A separate single-read 150-cycle Illumina NextSeq 550 flow cell was used to sequence each immunoSEQ 96-well plate. In the original analysis: The immunoSEQ output contained only junctional sequences without quality scores, so filtering could not match that applied to full-length reads. To assign V/J genes and CDR3, sequences were annotated using PyIR, a Python wrapper for IgBLAST v1.9, with IMGT germline references. Reads were filtered out if the reads had weak V/J assignments (E-value above 1e-6), no CDR3, stop codons, out-of-frame junctions, or ambiguous translated residues. V3J clonotypes were defined as sequences sharing an identical inferred V gene, J gene, and CDR3 amino acid sequence. Percentage overlap between repertoires was computed as shared unique clonotypes divided by the size of the smaller repertoire. RTK rarefaction, the Chao1 estimator, and Recon v2.1 estimates of unobserved clonotypes were used to assess repertoire richness. Generation probabilities were computed with OLGA for all TCRbeta clonotypes obtained by the gDNA method from several donors. TCRdb provides this immuneACCESS table in a form limited to in-frame rearrangements. Some clones are lacking; in checked studies, under half of them reflect an unresolved V gene, and why the rest are absent is not known. V and J calls and clone size are given by that table; D and trimming were obtained from the DNA. The sample includes around 690,000 clones, with about 92% observed a single time. The leading ten clones occupy 34% of the sample.

The donors were healthy, HIV-negative adults with no recently reported acute infections or vaccinations. All donors were Caucasian adults living in Nashville, Tennessee, USA. CD8 memory samples combined magnetically selected CD45RO+ cells with CCR7-negative CD45RA+ effector memory (TemRA) cells. Blood was collected by leukapheresis, and PBMCs were isolated by Ficoll-Histopaque density gradient centrifugation and then cryopreserved in liquid nitrogen vapor phase. Purity and quantity of every magnetically sorted T cell population were checked by analytical flow cytometry. Genomic DNA was isolated from every sorted fraction and measured by UV absorbance on a Nanodrop 2000c. This sample was taken from a study of shared clonotypes between healthy human individuals (dated by TCRdb to the early 2020s). Background for the entire study: The cohort comprised a couple of women and three men aged 18 to 49 years. Per donor, three plates each were used for CD4 naive and CD4 memory, two for CD8 naive, and one for CD8 memory. To estimate repertoire size and how much clonotypes are shared between individuals, the study performed deep sequencing of blood TCR repertoires from about five healthy adults. Different laboratories and diverse techniques were used to prepare libraries and sequence TCR repertoires, to increase sequencing depth and limit assay-specific biases. Leukapheresis yielded between about 0.85 and 9.5 billion PBMCs per donor. Points the paper makes about the study in general: Compared with non-shared clonotypes, the clonotypes found in all four sorted-subset donors had higher generation probabilities. Sampling was restricted to blood, and TCR repertoires in tissues likely differ from the TCR repertoires found in blood. The genetic and exposure-history diversity represented was limited by the small number of donors. Pairwise subsampling led to the expectation that sequencing depth would affect the degree of clonotype sharing among donors. Estimated clonotype richness was generally larger for naive than for memory subsets. Across four donors, about 4.5% of naive CD4, more than 3% of naive CD8, 2.3% of memory CD4, and under 0.45% of memory CD8 clonotypes were shared. Even with the large sequencing depth, rarefaction of the sorted-subset datasets indicated that sequencing was incomplete.

This TCR was recovered from a man younger than 35 in good health. Some clones in this sample may be carry-over from other donors' samples. The sequencing sample was made of memory CD8+ T cells from PBMCs. Taken with the paper, the label for cell subset or site translates to: CD45RO+ cells pooled with CCR7-negative TemRA cells.

The DNA sequence follows: TGTGCCAGCAGCTTAAGTTTGCGGGAGGGGTTCAATGAGCAGTTCTTC. This translates into CASSLSLREGFNEQFF. The chain was built from TRBV7-7 and TRBJ2-1; TRBD2 fits 9 bases in the junction. CDR1 SSHAT and CDR2 FNYEAQ were looked up in the germline V gene (reference sequence). The CDR3, cysteine through phenylalanine, is 16 amino acids long. The only DNA kept is the CDR3, 48 bases in frame from the first base. V is cut back by 2 bases and J by 6 bases, with 8 bases in the junction unmatched.